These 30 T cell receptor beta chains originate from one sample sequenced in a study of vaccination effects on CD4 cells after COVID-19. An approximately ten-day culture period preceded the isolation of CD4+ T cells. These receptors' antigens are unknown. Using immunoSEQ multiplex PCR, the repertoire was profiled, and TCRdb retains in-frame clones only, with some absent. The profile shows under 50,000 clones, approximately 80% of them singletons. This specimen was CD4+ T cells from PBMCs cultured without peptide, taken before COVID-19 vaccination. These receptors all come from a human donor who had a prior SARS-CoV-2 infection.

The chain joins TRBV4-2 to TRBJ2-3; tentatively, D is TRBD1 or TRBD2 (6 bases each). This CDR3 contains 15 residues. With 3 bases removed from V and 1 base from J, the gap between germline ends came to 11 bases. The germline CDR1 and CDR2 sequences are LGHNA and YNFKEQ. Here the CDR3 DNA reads TGTGCCAGCAGCCAGCGGGACATCCGCACAGATACGCAGTATTTT. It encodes CASSQRDIRTDTQYF.

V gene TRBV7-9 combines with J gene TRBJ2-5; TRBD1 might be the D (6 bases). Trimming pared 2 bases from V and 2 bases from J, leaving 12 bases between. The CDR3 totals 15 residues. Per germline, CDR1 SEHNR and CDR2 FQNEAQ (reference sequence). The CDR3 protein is CASSLSRGGQETQYF. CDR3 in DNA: TGTGCCAGCAGCTTATCAAGAGGGGGACAAGAGACCCAGTACTTC.

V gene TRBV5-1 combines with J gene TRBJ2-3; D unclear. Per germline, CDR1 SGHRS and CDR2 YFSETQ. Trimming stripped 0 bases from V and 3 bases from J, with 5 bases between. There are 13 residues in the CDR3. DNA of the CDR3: TGCGCCAGCAGCTTGGGCTATACAGATACGCAGTATTTT. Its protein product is CASSLGYTDTQYF. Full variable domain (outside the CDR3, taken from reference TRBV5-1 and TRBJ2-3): KAGVTQTPRYLIKTRGQQVTLSCSPISGHRSVSWYQQTPGQGLQFLFEYFSETQRNKGNFPGRFSGRQFSNSRSEMNVSTLELGDSALYLCASSLGYTDTQYFGPGTRLTVL.

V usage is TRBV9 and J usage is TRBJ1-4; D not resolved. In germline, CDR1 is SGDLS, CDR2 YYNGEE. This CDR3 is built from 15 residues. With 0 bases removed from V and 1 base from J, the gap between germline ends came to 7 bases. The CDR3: CASSVDRGTNEKLFF. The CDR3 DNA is TGTGCCAGCAGCGTAGATCGGGGAACTAATGAAAAACTGTTTTTT.

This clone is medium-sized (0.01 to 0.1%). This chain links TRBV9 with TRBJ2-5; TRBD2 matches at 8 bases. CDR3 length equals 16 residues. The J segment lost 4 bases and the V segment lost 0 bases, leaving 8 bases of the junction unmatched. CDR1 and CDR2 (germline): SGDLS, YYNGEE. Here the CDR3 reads CASSVADGGAAETQYF. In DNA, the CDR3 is TGTGCCAGCAGCGTAGCTGACGGGGGGGCCGCAGAGACCCAGTACTTC.

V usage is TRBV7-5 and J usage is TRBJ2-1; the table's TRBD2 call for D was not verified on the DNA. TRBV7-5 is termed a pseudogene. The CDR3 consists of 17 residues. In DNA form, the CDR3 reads TGTGCCAGAAGCCCTCCGGCGGGTAGCGGGGGCTACAATGAGCAGTTCTTC. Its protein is CARSPPAGSGGYNEQFF.

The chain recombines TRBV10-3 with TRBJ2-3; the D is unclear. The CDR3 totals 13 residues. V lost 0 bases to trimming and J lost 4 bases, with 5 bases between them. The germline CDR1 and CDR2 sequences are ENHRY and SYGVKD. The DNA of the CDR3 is TGTGCCATCAGTGAGTCCCGCCCAGATACGCAGTATTTT. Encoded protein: CAISESRPDTQYF.

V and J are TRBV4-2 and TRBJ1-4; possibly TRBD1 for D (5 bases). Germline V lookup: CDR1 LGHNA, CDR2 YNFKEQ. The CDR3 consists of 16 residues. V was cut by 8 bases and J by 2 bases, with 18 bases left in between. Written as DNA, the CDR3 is TGTGCCAGCGGCAACGCGGCAGGGAGGACTAATGAAAAACTGTTTTTT. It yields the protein CASGNAAGRTNEKLFF.

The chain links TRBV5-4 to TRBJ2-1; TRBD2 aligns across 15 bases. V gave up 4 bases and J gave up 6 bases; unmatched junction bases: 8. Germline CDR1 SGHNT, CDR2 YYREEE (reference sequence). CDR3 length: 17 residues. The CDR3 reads CASSPTPGLAGGNEQFF. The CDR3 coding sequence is TGTGCCAGCAGCCCCACCCCGGGACTAGCGGGAGGCAATGAGCAGTTCTTC.

CDR3 region: CASSLGGRADTQYF. For the CDR3, the DNA is TGTGCCAGCAGCTTGGGGGGTAGGGCAGATACGCAGTATTTT. V gene TRBV11-1 combines with J gene TRBJ2-3; maybe TRBD2 (6 bases). The CDR3 runs 14 residues. The ends were cut back, 3 bases at V and 4 bases at J, with 11 bases in the middle. Germline CDR1 and CDR2: SGHAT and FQDESV (reference sequence). Supplemented by reference TRBV11-1 and TRBJ2-3, the full variable domain reads EAEVAQSPRYKITEKSQAVAFWCDPISGHATLYWYRQILGQGPELLVQFQDESVVDDSQLPKDRFSAERLKGVDSTLKIQPAELGDSAMYLCASSLGGRADTQYFGPGTRLTVL.

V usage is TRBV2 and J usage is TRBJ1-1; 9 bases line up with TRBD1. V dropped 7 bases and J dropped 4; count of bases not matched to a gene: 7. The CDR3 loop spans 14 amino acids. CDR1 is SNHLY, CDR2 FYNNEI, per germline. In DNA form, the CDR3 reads TGTGCCAGCAATGACAGGGACAGGGTCACTGAAGCTTTCTTT. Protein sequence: CASNDRDRVTEAFF.

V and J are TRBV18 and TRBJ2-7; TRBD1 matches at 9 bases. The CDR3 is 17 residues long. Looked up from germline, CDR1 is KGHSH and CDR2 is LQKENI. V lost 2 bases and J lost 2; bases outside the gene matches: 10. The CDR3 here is CASSPYHRDRVPYEQYF. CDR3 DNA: TGTGCCAGCTCACCATACCACCGGGACAGGGTCCCCTACGAGCAGTACTTC.

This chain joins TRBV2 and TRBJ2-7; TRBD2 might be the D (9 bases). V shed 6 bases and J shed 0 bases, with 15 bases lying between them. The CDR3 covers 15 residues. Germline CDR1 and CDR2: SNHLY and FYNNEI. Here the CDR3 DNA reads TGTGCCAGCAGCGCGGGAGGGACAGGCTCCTACGAGCAGTACTTC. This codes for CASSAGGTGSYEQYF.

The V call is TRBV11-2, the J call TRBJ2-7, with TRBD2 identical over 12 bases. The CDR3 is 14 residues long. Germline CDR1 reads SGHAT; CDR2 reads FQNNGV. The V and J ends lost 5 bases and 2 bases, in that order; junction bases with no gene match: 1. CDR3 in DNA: TGTGCCAGCAGCAGACTAGCGGGGGCCTACGAGCAGTACTTC. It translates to CASSRLAGAYEQYF.

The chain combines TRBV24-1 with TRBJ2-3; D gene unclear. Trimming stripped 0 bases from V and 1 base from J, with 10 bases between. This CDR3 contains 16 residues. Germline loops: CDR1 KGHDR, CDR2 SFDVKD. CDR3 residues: CATSDLRRLGTDTQYF. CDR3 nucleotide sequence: TGTGCCACCAGTGATTTGAGGCGCCTCGGCACAGATACGCAGTATTTT.

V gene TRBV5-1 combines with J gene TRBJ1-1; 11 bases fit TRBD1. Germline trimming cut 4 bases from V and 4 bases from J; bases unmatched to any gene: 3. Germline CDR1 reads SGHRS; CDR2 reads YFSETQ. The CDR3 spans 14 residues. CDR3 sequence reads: CASSPGTGGTEAFF. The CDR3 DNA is TGCGCCAGCAGCCCCGGGACAGGGGGCACTGAAGCTTTCTTT.

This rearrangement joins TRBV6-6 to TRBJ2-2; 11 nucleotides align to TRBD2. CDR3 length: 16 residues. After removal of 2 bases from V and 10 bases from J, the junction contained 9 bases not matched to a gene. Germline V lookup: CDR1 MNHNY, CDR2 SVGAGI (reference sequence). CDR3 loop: CASSYASGRILEELFF. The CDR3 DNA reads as TGTGCCAGCAGTTACGCTAGCGGGAGGATTCTCGAGGAGCTGTTTTTT.

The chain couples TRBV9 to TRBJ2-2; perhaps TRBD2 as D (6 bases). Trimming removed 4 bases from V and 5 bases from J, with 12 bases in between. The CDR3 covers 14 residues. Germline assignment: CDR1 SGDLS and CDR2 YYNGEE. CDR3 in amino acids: CASSHGGLTGELFF. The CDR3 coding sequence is TGTGCCAGCAGCCACGGAGGACTAACCGGGGAGCTGTTTTTT. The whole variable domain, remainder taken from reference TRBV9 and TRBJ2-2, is DSGVTQTPKHLITATGQRVTLRCSPRSGDLSVYWYQQSLDQGLQFLIQYYNGEERAKGNILERFSAQQFPDLHSELNLSSLELGDSALYFCASSHGGLTGELFFGEGSRLTVL.

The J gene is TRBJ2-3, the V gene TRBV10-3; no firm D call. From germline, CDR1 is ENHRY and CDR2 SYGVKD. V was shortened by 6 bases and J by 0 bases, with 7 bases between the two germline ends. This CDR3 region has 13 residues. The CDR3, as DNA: TGTGCCATCAGCGGGCCTAGCACAGATACGCAGTATTTT. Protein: CAISGPSTDTQYF.

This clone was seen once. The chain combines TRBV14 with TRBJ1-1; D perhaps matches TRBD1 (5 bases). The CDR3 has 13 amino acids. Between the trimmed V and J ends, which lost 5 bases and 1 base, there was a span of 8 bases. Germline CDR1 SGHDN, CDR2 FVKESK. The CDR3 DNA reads TGTGCCAGCAGCTTAACAGGGAACACTGAAGCTTTCTTT. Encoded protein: CASSLTGNTEAFF.

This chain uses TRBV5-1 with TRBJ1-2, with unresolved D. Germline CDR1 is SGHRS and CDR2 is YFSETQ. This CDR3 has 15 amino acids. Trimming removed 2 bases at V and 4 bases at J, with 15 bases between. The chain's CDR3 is CASSLSLGGSYGYTF. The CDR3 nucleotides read TGCGCCAGCAGCTTATCATTGGGCGGGTCCTATGGCTACACCTTC.

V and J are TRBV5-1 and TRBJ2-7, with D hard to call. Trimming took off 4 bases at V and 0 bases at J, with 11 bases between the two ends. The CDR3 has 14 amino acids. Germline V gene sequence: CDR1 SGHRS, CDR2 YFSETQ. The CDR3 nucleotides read TGCGCCAGCAGCCTGGAGTCTAACTCCTACGAGCAGTACTTC. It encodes CASSLESNSYEQYF. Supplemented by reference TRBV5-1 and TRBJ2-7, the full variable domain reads KAGVTQTPRYLIKTRGQQVTLSCSPISGHRSVSWYQQTPGQGLQFLFEYFSETQRNKGNFPGRFSGRQFSNSRSEMNVSTLELGDSALYLCASSLESNSYEQYFGPGTRLTVT.

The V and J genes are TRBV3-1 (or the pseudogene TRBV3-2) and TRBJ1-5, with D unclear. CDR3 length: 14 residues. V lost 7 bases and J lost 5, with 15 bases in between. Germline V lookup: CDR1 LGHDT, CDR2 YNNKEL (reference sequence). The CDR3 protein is CASTPIWAHQPQHF. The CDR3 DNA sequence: TGTGCCAGCACCCCGATTTGGGCCCATCAGCCCCAGCATTTT.

The CDR3 sequence is CATSGDWAGSYNEQFF. Here the CDR3 DNA reads TGTGCCACCTCCGGAGACTGGGCAGGCTCCTACAATGAGCAGTTCTTC. V usage is TRBV24-1 and J usage is TRBJ2-1, with no clear D. CDR3 length: 16 amino acids. Trimming removed 9 bases at V and 0 bases at J, with 17 bases between. Germline V gives CDR1 KGHDR, CDR2 SFDVKD.

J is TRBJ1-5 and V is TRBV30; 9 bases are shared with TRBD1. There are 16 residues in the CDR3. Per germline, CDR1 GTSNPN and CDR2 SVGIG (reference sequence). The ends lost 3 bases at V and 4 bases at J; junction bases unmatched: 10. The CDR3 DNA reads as TGTGCCTGGAGCCATCATACCGGGACAGGGAATCAGCCCCAGCATTTT. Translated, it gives CAWSHHTGTGNQPQHF.

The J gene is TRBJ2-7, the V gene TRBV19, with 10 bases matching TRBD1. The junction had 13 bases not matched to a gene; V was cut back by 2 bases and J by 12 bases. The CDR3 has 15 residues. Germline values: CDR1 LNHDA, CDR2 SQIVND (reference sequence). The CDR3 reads CASSIRGQGPSRAYF. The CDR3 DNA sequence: TGTGCCAGTAGTATACGGGGACAGGGGCCTTCCCGGGCGTACTTC.

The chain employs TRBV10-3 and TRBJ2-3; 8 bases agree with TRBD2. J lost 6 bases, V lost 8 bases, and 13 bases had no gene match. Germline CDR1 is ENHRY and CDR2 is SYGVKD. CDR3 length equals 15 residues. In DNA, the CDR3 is TGTGCCATCCGTGCGGTAGCGGGGTTACTGGATACGCAGTATTTT. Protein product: CAIRAVAGLLDTQYF.

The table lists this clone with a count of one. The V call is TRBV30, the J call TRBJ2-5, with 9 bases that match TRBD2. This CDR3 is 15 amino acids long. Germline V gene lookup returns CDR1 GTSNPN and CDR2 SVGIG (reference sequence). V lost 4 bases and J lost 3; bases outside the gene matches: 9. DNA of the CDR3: TGTGCCTGGACGTGGGAACTAGCGGGTGAAGAGACCCAGTACTTC. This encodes CAWTWELAGEETQYF.

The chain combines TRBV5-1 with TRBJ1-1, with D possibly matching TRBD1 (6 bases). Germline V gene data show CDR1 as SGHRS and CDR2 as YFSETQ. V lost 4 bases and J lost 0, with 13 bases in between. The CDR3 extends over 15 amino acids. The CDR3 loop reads CASSPRQALNTEAFF. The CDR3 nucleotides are TGCGCCAGCAGCCCAAGACAGGCTTTGAACACTGAAGCTTTCTTT.

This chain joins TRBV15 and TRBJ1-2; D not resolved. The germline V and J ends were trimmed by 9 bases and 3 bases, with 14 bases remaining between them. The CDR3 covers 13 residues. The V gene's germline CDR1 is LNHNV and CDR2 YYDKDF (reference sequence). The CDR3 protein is CATSSMSDYGYTF. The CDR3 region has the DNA TGTGCCACTAGTAGTATGTCGGACTATGGCTACACCTTC.